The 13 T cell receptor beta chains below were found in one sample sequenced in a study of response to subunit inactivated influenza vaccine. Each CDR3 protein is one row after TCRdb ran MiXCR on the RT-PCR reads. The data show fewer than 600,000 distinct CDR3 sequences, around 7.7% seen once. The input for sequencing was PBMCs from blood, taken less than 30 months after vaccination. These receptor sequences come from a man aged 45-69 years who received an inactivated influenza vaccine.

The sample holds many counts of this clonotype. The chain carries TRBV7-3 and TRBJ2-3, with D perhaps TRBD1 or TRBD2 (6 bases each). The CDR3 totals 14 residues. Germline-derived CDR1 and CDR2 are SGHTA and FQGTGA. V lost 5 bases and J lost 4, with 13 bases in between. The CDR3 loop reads CASSPGGGPDTQYF. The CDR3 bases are TGTGCCAGCAGCCCAGGTGGGGGGCCAGATACGCAGTATTTT.

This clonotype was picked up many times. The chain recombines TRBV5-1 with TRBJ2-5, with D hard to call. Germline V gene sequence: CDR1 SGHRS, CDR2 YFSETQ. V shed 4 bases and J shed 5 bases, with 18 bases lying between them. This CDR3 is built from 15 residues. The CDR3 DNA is TGCGCCAGCAGCCAAACCCTGGACCCTGGGGAGACCCAGTACTTC. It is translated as CASSQTLDPGETQYF.

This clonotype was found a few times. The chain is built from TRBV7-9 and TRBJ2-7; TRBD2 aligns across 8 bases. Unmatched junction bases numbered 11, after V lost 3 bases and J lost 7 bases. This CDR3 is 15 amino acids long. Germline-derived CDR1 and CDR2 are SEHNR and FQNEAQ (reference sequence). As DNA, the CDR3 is TGTGCCAGCAGCTTCGGGGGGGGCGGAATCCGGGAGCAGTACTTC. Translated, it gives CASSFGGGGIREQYF.

CDR3 region: CASKTGTTLFDEQFF. The CDR3 DNA reads TGTGCCAGCAAAACCGGGACTACCCTTTTTGATGAGCAGTTCTTC. The chain recombines TRBV2 with TRBJ2-1; 7 bases fit TRBD2. V shed 7 bases, J shed 8 bases, and the junction held 14 bases outside the gene matches. CDR3 length: 15 amino acids. The V gene's germline CDR1 is SNHLY and CDR2 FYNNEI.

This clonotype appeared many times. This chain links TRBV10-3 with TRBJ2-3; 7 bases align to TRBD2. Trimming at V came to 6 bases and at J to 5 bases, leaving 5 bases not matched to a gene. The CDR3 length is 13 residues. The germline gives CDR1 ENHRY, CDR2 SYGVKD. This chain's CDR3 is CAIRGGSEDTQYF. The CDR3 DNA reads TGTGCCATCAGGGGGGGGTCTGAAGATACGCAGTATTTT.

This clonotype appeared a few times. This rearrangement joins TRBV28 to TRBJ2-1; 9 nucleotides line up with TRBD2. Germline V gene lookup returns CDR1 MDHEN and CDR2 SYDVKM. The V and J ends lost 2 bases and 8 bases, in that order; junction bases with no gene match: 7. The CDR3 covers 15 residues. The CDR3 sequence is CASSLTASGIHEQFF. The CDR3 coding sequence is TGTGCCAGCAGTTTAACAGCTAGCGGGATCCATGAGCAGTTCTTC.

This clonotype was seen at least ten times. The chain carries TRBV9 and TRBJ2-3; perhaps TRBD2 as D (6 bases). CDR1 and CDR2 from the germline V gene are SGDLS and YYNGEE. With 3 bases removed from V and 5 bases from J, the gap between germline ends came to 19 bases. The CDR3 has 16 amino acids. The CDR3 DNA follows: TGTGCCAGCAGCGGAGGGACTTCTAGGAGTGAAGATACGCAGTATTTT. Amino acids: CASSGGTSRSEDTQYF.

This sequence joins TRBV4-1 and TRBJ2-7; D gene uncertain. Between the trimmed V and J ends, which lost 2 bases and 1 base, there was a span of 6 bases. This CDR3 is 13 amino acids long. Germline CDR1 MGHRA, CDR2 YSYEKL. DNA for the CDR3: TGCGCCAGCAGCCAATACCGTTCCTACGAGCAGTACTTC. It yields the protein CASSQYRSYEQYF.

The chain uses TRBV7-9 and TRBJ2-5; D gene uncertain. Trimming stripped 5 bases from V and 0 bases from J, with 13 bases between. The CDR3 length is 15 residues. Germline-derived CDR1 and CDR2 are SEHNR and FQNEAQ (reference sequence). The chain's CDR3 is CASSQRRGDQETQYF. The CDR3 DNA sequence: TGTGCCAGCAGCCAACGCCGTGGGGACCAAGAGACCCAGTACTTC.

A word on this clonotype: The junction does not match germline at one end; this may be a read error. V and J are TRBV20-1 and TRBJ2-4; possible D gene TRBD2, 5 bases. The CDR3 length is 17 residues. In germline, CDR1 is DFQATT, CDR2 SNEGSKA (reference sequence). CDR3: CSAPKHQELLAKNIQHF. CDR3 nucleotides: TGCAGTGCTCCAAAACATCAAGAGCTTCTAGCCAAAAACATTCAGCACTTC.

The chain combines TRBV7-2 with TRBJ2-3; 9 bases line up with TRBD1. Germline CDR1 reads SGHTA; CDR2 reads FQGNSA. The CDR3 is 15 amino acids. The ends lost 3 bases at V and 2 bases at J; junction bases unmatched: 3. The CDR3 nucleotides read TGTGCCAGCAGCTTTTGGGACAGGGTCACAGATACGCAGTATTTT. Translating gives CASSFWDRVTDTQYF.

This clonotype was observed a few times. The CDR3 DNA follows: TGTGCCAGCAGCTTGACTAGCGGGAAACACAATGAGCAGTTCTTC. The encoded protein is CASSLTSGKHNEQFF. V and J are TRBV7-2 and TRBJ2-1; the match to TRBD2 covers 11 bases. Trimming cost V 3 bases and J 5 bases; bases outside gene matches: 3. Germline V gene data show CDR1 as SGHTA and CDR2 as FQGNSA. There are 15 residues in the CDR3.

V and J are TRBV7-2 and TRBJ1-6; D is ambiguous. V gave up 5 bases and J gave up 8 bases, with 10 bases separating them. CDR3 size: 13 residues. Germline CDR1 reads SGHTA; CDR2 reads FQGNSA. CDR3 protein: CASSETSDSPLHF. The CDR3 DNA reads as TGTGCCAGCAGCGAAACGTCGGATTCACCCCTCCACTTT.